Described below is a single TCR beta chain sequence and its context. Antigen: not known. This sample is drawn from a study of PD-1 blockade in classical Hodgkin lymphoma. General study findings and limits: Relative to healthy donors, newly diagnosed patients reportedly had lower baseline TCR diversity, which was reported as lower still in relapsed/refractory patients. The origin of the repertoire differences remains undefined, with disease activity or prior therapy as possible causes.

Time point defined: newly diagnosed, previously untreated cHL patient sample. Comparison came from newly diagnosed, untreated classical Hodgkin lymphoma PBMCs. The protocol was immunoSEQ multiplex PCR, while the TCRdb copy is restricted to in-frame clones and leaves out a portion. The sample yields 20,000 to 25,000 clones, about 94% seen once. The length of the CDR3 is 18 residues. Trimming cost V 4 bases and J 4 bases; bases outside gene matches: 11. The germline CDR1 and CDR2 sequences are MGHRA and YSYEKL. The sequenced sample was peripheral blood mononuclear cells (PBMCs). This chain links TRBV4-1 with TRBJ2-2; 11 nucleotides agree with TRBD2. This TCR was recovered from a human donor with classical Hodgkin lymphoma. The CDR3 region is CASSPGIAGGQTTGELFF. The DNA of the CDR3 is TGCGCCAGCAGCCCCGGGATAGCGGGGGGGCAAACCACCGGGGAGCTGTTTTTT.